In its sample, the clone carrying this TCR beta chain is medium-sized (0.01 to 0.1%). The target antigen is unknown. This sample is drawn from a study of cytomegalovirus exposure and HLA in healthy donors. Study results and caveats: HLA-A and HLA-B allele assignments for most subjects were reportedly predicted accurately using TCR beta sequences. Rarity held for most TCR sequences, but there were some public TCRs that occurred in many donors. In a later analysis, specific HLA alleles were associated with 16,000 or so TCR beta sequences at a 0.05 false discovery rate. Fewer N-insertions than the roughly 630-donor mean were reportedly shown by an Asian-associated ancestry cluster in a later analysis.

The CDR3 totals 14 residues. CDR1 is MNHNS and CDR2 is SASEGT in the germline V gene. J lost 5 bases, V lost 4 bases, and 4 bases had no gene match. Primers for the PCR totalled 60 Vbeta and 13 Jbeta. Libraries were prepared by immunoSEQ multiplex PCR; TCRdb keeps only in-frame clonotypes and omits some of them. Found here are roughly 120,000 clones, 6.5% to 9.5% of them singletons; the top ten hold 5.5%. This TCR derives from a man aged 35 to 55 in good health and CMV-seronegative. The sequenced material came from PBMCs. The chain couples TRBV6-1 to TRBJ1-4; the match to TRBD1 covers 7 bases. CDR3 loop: CASSGGTENEKLFF. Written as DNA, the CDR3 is TGTGCCAGCAGTGGCGGGACAGAAAATGAAAAACTGTTTTTT.